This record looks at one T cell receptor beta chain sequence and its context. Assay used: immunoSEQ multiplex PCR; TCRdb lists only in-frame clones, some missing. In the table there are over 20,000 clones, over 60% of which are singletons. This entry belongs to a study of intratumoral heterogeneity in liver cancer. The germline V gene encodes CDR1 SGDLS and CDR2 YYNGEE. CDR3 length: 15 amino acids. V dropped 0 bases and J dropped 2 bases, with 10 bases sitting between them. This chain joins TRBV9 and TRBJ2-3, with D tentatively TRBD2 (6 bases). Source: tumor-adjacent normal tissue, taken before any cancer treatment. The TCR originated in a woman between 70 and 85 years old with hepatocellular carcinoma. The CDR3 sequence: CASSVGWGDTDTQYF. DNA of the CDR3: TGTGCCAGCAGCGTAGGATGGGGGGACACAGATACGCAGTATTTT.